These 9 T cell receptor beta chains were all obtained from the same sample, sequenced in a study of blood T cell repertoires in COVID-19. Profiling relied on immunoSEQ multiplex PCR, and the TCRdb table lists in-frame clones only, not all of them. The top ten clones hold approximately 4.2% of a sample with about 39,000 clones, about 94% of them seen once. The material sequenced was peripheral blood. The receptors derive from a human donor with active COVID-19. The donor label of this sample is uncertain.

The chain joins TRBV7-2 to TRBJ2-3; no clear D. Trimming cost V 5 bases and J 4 bases, with 7 bases left between them. CDR3 size: 12 residues. The germline CDR1 and CDR2 sequences are SGHTA and FQGNSA. CDR3 residues: CASSPTADTQYF. As DNA, the CDR3 is TGTGCCAGCAGCCCAACTGCAGATACGCAGTATTTT.

This chain joins TRBV7-9 and TRBJ1-5; D gene ambiguous. The length of the CDR3 is 14 residues. The V and J ends lost 3 bases and 1 base respectively, with 7 bases between them. The germline V gene has CDR1 SEHNR and CDR2 FQNEAQ (reference sequence). The CDR3 DNA sequence: TGTGCCAGCAGCTTTCCGGAGAGCAATCAGCCCCAGCATTTT. This encodes CASSFPESNQPQHF.

The chain joins TRBV7-2 to TRBJ2-5; D is ambiguous. V was cut by 5 bases and J by 1 base, with 11 bases left in between. Germline values: CDR1 SGHTA, CDR2 FQGNSA. CDR3 length equals 14 residues. The CDR3 reads CASSPRQAQETQYF. The CDR3 nucleotides read TGTGCCAGCAGCCCTCGCCAGGCCCAAGAGACCCAGTACTTC. The whole variable domain, remainder taken from reference TRBV7-2 and TRBJ2-5, is GAGVSQSPSNKVTEKGKDVELRCDPISGHTALYWYRQSLGQGLEFLIYFQGNSAPDKSGLPSDRFSAERTGGSVSTLTIQRTQQEDSAVYLCASSPRQAQETQYFGPGTRLLVL.

The chain has TRBV27 and TRBJ2-5; 7 nucleotides match TRBD1. Germline V lookup: CDR1 MNHEY, CDR2 SMNVEV (reference sequence). V lost 8 bases and J lost 1; bases outside the gene matches: 1. The CDR3 totals 12 residues. CDR3 sequence: CASWDSQETQYF. CDR3 in DNA: TGTGCCAGCTGGGACAGCCAAGAGACCCAGTACTTC.

The V gene is TRBV6-4, the J gene TRBJ1-2; 9 nucleotides agree with TRBD1. Germline CDR1 and CDR2: MRHNA and SNTAGT. The CDR3 extends over 16 amino acids. J lost 9 bases, V lost 0 bases, and 11 bases had no gene match. The CDR3 region has the DNA TGTGCCAGCAGTGACTCCTCGTTAGCGGGACAGGGTAGCTACACCTTC. Its protein product is CASSDSSLAGQGSYTF.

The chain couples TRBV5-1 to TRBJ2-5; the D gene is possibly TRBD1 (5 bases). The CDR3 consists of 14 residues. V was pared by 0 bases and J by 2 bases, with 8 bases between. Germline assignment: CDR1 SGHRS and CDR2 YFSETQ. The CDR3 spells CASSLAAGQETQYF. Here the CDR3 DNA reads TGCGCCAGCAGCTTGGCTGCAGGGCAAGAGACCCAGTACTTC. Using reference TRBV5-1 and TRBJ2-5 for the parts outside the CDR3, the full variable domain is KAGVTQTPRYLIKTRGQQVTLSCSPISGHRSVSWYQQTPGQGLQFLFEYFSETQRNKGNFPGRFSGRQFSNSRSEMNVSTLELGDSALYLCASSLAAGQETQYFGPGTRLLVL.

CDR3 sequence (DNA): TGTGCCAGCAGCCGGACAGGGAGTGGCAATCAGCCCCAGCATTTT. It translates to CASSRTGSGNQPQHF. The V and J genes are TRBV11-2 and TRBJ1-5; 8 positions match TRBD1. The V and J ends lost 5 bases and 2 bases, in that order; junction bases with no gene match: 5. The CDR3 spans 15 residues. Germline V CDR1 and CDR2: SGHAT, FQNNGV.

This chain uses TRBV4-1 with TRBJ2-5; D ambiguous. Trimming removed 0 bases from V and 4 bases from J, with 6 bases in between. This CDR3 has 13 residues. Germline V gene data show CDR1 as MGHRA and CDR2 as YSYEKL. The CDR3 region is CASSQDPLETQYF. The CDR3 coding sequence is TGCGCCAGCAGCCAAGACCCCTTAGAGACCCAGTACTTC.

The J gene is TRBJ2-5, the V gene TRBV5-1; possible D gene TRBD1, 5 bases. V dropped 2 bases and J dropped 2 bases, with 10 bases sitting between them. Germline CDR1 and CDR2: SGHRS and YFSETQ. The CDR3 loop spans 14 amino acids. The CDR3 bases are TGCGCCAGCAGCTTAAAGGGGCAGCAAGAGACCCAGTACTTC. Translated, it gives CASSLKGQQETQYF.